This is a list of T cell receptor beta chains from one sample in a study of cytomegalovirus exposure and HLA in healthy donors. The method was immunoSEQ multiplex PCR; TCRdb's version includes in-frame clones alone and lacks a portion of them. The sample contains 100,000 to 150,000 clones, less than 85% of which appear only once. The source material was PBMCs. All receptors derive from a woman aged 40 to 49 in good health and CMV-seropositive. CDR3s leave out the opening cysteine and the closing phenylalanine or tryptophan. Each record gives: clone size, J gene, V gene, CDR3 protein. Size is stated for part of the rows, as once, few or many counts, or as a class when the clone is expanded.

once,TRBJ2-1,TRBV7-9,ASSLAGGRYNEQF
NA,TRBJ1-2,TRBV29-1,SVDWGHGYT
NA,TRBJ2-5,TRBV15,ATSRGASGYQETQY
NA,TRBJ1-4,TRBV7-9,ASSLTETTNEKLF
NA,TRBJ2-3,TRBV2,ASSRLAGGRDTQY
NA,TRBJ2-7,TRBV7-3,ASSLRRSGEQY
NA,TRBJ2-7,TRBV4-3,ASSHWIHRDRGSEQY
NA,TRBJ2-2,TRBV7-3,ASSLTKQATGELF
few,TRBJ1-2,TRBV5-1,ASSVQSPGGSNGYT
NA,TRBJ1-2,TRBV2,ASSDEVWRSNYGYT
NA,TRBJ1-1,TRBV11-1,ASSLNRGPTEAF
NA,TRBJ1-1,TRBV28,ASRTGREAF
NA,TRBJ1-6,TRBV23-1,ASSQSPLDRAYNSPLH
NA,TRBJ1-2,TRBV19,ASSIGKGALYGYT
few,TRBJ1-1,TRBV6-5,ASSYRQGETEAF
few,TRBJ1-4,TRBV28,ASSLDRQGAREKLF
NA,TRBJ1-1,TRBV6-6,ASSYRDRTEAF
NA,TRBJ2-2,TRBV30,AWRAIWGEYTGELF
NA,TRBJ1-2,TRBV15,ATSRDEGQGRRALYGYT
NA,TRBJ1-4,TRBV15,ATSPRTGGREKLF
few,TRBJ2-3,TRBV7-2,ASSLASTSTDTQY
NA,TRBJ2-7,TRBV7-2,ASSLMGQGKHEQY
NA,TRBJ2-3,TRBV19,ATGTRWADTQY
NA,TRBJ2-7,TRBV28,ASTWAGTVNFYEQY
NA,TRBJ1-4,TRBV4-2,ASSDQRGGRPEKLF
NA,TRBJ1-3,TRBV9,ASSVKGGGGIGNTIY
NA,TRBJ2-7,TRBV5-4,ASQGAGGREQY
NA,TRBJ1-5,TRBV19,ASAEGKSNQPQH
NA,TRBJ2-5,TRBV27,ASSSTGTSGGTQY
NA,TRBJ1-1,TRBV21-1,ASTFPRTGLCYINTEAF
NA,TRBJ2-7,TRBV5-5,ASSPGLADTYEQY
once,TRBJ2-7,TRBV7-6,ASSPQGLTYEQY
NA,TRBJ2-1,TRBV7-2,ASSPLAGGHNEQF
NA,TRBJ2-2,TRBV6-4,ASSLTSGGGETGELF
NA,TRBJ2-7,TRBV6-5,ASSLPSGSYEQY
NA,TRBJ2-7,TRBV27,ASSRGLAGGETVSYEQY
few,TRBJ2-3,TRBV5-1,ASSFGLAGSTDTQY
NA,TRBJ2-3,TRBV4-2,ASSLGGQTSTDTQY